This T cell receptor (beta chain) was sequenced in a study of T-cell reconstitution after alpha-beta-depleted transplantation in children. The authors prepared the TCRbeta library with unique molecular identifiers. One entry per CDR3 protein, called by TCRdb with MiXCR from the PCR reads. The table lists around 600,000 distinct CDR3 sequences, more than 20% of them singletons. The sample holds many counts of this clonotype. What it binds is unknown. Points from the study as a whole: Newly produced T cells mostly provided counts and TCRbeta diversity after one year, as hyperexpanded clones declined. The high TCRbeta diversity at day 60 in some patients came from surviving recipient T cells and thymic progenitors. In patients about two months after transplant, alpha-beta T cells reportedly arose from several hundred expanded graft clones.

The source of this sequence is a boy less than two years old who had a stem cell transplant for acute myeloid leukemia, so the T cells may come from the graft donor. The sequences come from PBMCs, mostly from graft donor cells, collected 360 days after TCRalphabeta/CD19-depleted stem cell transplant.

CDR3 amino acids: CSARWGNRLPDTQYF. In nucleotides, the CDR3 is TGCAGTGCTAGGTGGGGAAACAGACTGCCAGATACGCAGTATTTT. The rearrangement uses TRBV20-1 and TRBJ2-3; D call uncertain. The CDR3 consists of 15 residues. Germline V lookup: CDR1 DFQATT, CDR2 SNEGSKA (reference sequence). V lost 3 bases and J lost 4, with 17 bases in between.